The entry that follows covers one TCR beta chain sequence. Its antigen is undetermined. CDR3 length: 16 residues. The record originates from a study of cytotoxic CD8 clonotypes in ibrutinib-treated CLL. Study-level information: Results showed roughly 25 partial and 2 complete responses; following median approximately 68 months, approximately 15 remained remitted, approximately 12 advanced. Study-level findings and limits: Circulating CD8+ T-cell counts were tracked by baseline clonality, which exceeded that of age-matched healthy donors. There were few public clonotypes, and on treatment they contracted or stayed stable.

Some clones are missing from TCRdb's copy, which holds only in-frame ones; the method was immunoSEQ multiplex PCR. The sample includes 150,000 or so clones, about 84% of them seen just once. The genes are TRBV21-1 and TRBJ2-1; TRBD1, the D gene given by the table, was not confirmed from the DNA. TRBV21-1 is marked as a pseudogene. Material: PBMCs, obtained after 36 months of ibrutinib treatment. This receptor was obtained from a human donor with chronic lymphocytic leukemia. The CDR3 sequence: CASSKRGGTGGTEQFF. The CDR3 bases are TGTGCCAGCAGCAAAAGGGGTGGGACAGGGGGTACTGAGCAGTTCTTC.